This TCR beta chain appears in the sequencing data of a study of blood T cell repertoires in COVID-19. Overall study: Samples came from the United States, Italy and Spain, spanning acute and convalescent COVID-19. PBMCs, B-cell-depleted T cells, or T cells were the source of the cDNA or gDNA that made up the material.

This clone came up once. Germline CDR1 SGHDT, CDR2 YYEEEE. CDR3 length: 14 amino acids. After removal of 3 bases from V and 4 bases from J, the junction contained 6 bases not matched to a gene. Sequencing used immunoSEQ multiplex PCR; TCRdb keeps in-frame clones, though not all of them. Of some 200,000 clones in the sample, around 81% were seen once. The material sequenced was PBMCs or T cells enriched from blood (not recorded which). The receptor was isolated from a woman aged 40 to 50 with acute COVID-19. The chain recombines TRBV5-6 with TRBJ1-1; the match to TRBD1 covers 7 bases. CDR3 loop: CASSYYSGGTEAFF. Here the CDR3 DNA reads TGTGCCAGCAGCTATTATTCAGGGGGCACTGAAGCTTTCTTT.